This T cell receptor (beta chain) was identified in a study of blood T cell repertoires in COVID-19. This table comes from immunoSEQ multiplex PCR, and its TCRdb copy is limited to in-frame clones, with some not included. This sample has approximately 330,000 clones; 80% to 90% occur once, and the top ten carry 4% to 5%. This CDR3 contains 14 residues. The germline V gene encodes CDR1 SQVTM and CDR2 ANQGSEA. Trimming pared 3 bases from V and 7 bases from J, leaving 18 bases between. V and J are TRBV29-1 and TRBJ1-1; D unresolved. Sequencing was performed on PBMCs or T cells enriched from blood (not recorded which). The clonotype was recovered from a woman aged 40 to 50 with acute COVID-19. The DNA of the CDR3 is TGCAGCGTTGACTCCAAGTTGTCCCGGGGTGAAGCTTTCTTT. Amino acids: CSVDSKLSRGEAFF. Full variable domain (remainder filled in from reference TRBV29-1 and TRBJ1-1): SAVISQKPSRDICQRGTSLTIQCQVDSQVTMMFWYRQQPGQSLTLIATANQGSEATYESGFVIDKFPISRPNLTFSTLTVSNMSPEDSSIYLCSVDSKLSRGEAFFGQGTRLTVV.